Following are 4 T cell receptor beta chains from one sample sequenced in a study of glioma-infiltrating T cells after dendritic cell vaccination. TCRdb keeps only in-frame clones here, not all; method: immunoSEQ multiplex PCR. The table includes 75,000 to 100,000 clones, 70% to 80% detected once. Sequenced here: blood, sampled before dendritic cell vaccination. The receptors were sampled from a human donor with glioblastoma.

The rearrangement links TRBV19 to TRBJ2-1; TRBD2 matches 9 bases. CDR1 is LNHDA and CDR2 is SQIVND in the germline V gene (reference sequence). The V segment lost 6 bases and the J segment 6 bases; nucleotides outside the gene matches: 3. CDR3 length: 13 amino acids. The CDR3 loop is CASRSRGGNEQFF. CDR3 DNA: TGTGCCAGTAGGTCGCGGGGGGGCAATGAGCAGTTCTTC. The full variable domain, rest sourced from reference TRBV19 and TRBJ2-1, is DGGITQSPKYLFRKEGQNVTLSCEQNLNHDAMYWYRQDPGQGLRLIYYSQIVNDFQKGDIAEGYSVSREKKESFPLTVTSAQKNPTAFYLCASRSRGGNEQFFGPGTRLTVL.

The chain employs TRBV5-1 and TRBJ2-7; perhaps TRBD1 as D (6 bases). V was pared by 0 bases and J by 6 bases, with 13 bases between. Germline values: CDR1 SGHRS, CDR2 YFSETQ. The CDR3 covers 14 residues. CDR3 nucleotides: TGCGCCAGCAGCTTGGACCCAGGGGTGGGCGAGCAGTACTTC. It yields the protein CASSLDPGVGEQYF.

The CDR3 nucleotides are TGTGCCAGCAGCTCGGACAGGAGAGATGGCTACACCTTC. Amino acids: CASSSDRRDGYTF. The chain recombines TRBV7-8 with TRBJ1-2; 7 bases line up with TRBD1. Looked up from germline, CDR1 is SGHVS and CDR2 is FQNEAQ. V shed 4 bases and J 6 bases; nucleotides not matched to a gene: 5. This CDR3 contains 13 residues.

A single count supports this clone. The chain's CDR3 is CASSQGQGSGGYTF. The CDR3 DNA is TGCGCCAGCAGCCAAGGACAGGGGTCGGGCGGCTACACCTTC. The V and J genes are TRBV4-1 and TRBJ1-2, with 8 bases fitting TRBD1. The V gene end was trimmed by 1 base and the J gene end by 8 bases; junction bases not matched to a gene: 6. The germline gives CDR1 MGHRA, CDR2 YSYEKL. The length of the CDR3 is 14 residues.